What follows is one T cell receptor (beta chain) and its context. Assay: immunoSEQ multiplex PCR; the TCRdb copy retains only in-frame clones and omits some. Here the sample spans just over 80,000 clones, around 81% being singletons. V shed 4 bases, J shed 1 base, and the junction held 5 bases outside the gene matches. Looked up from germline, CDR1 is SGDLS and CDR2 is YYNGEE. The CDR3 is 15 residues long. The sample is drawn from a study of blood T cell repertoires in COVID-19. The specimen sequenced was peripheral blood. The J gene is TRBJ2-5, the V gene TRBV9, with 9 bases that match TRBD2. The source of this sequence is an older man with acute or convalescent COVID-19. In DNA form, the CDR3 reads TGTGCCAGCAGCTCCAGCGGGAGGCCCCAAGAGACCCAGTACTTC. It encodes CASSSSGRPQETQYF.